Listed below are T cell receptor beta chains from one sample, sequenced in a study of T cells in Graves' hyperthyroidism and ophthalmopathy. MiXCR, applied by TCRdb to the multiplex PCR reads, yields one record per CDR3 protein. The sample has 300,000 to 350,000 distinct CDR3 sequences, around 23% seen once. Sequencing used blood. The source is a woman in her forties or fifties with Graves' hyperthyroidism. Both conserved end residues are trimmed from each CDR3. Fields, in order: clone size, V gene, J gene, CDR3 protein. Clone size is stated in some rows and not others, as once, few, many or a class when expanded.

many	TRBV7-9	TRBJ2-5	ASSPTGQGVY
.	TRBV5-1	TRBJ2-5	ASSLVPGVETQY
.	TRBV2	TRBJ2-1	ASSVWGFEQF
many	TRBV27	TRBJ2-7	ASRRQGTAYEQY
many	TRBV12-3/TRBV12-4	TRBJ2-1	ASRPQGGQGSYNEQF
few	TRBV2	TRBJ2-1	ASSGEQYNEQF
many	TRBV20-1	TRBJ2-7	SARDQYGSNYEQY
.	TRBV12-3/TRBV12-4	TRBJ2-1	ASSFGLGPNNEQF
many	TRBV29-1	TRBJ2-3	SVVGAGESDTQY
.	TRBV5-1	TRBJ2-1	ASSKSGGAGEQF
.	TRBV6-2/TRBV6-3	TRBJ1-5	ASSKRTDSNQPQH
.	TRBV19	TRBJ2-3	ASSGRTSGSTDTQY
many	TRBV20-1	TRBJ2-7	SAPGTSGRASEQY
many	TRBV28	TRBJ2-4	ASISRAQNRDIQY
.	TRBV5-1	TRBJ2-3	ASSLDVQGKDTQY
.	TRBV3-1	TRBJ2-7	ASSGDTAYEQY
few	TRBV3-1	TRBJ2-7	ASTWRGAGEQY
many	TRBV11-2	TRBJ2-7	ASSLVVGVSGEQY
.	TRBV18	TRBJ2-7	ASSLGGQIYEQY
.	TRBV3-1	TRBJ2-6	ASSPGTGLSGANVLT
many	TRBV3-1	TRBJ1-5	ASSLGGAGAAQPQH
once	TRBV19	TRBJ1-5	ASSTRLGGGNQPQH
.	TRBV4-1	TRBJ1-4	ASSQDLDGSSATNEKLF
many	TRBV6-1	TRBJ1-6	ASSEGQGATSPLH
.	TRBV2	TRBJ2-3	ASTNEAGATDTQY
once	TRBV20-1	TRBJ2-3	SGTSGPNRVTDTQY
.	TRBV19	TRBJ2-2	ASTRDYSNTGELF
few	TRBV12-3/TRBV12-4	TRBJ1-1	ASIKTGNTEAF
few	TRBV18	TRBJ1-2	ASSPPNQEGGYT
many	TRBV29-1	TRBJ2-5	SVVRGGWETQY
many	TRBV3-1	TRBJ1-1	ASSQGLGTEAF
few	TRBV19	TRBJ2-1	ASTLAGGTYNEQF
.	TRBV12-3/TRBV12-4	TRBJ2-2	ASSFRKGTHTGELF
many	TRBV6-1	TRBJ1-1	ASSYPNTEAF
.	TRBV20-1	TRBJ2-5	SAGERQETQY
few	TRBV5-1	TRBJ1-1	ASSSLGQGRGEAF
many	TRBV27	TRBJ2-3	ASSSRRAGGTDTQY
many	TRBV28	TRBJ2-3	ASRTPGLAGGRVY
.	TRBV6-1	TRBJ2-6	ASSEAGANVLT
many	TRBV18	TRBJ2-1	ASSLVIAGGDEQF
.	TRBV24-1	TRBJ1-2	ATSDADRPSYGYT
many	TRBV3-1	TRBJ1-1	ASSQAGTVLNTEAF
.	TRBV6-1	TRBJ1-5	ASSPLRRGTQPQH
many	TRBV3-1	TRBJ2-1	ASRRGTSEQF
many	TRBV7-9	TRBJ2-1	ASSFDGVNEQF
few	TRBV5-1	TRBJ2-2	ASSLELAANGELF
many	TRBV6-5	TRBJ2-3	ASSYTGTPPDTQY
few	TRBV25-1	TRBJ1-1	ASRDARGGGTEAF
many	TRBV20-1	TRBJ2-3	SARNPVLGSTTDTQY
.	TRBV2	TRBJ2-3	ASSDSGTLADTQY
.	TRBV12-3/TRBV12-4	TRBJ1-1	ASSSGGERYTEAF
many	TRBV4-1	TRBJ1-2	ASSPGQRDHYGYT
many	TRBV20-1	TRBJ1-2	SAHPGTVYGYT